One and the same sample provided the 14 T cell receptor beta chains below, sequenced in a study of T-cell memory formation after mild COVID-19. TCRdb analysed the 5' RACE reads with MiXCR anew, one entry per CDR3 protein. The sample has about 400,000 distinct CDR3 sequences; 23% are singletons. Material for sequencing was PBMCs or a T cell subset sorted from them (not recorded which). The receptors originated from an adult woman who had mild COVID-19 (a few samples of this study predate the infection). Cell type and time point are not known.

The chain employs TRBV20-1 and TRBJ2-7; D not certain. The length of the CDR3 is 11 residues. Germline V gene sequence: CDR1 DFQATT, CDR2 SNEGSKA (reference sequence). V was clipped by 8 bases and J by 4 bases, with 12 bases between them. For the CDR3, the DNA is TGCAGTTTCAGAGTGGGGTACGAGCAGTACTTC. It is translated as CSFRVGYEQYF.

The chain links TRBV9 to TRBJ2-5, with D tentatively TRBD1 (6 bases). The CDR3 consists of 14 residues. The V gene's germline CDR1 is SGDLS and CDR2 YYNGEE. The V gene lost 3 bases and the J gene lost 7 bases, with 16 bases spanning the gap. Here the CDR3 reads CASSATGSPGTQYF. In nucleotides, the CDR3 is TGTGCCAGCAGCGCAACAGGGAGCCCGGGGACCCAGTACTTC.

The chain recombines TRBV4-3 with TRBJ2-7; 9 bases line up with TRBD1. CDR3 length equals 16 residues. Per germline, CDR1 LGHNA and CDR2 YSLEER. With V trimmed by 4 bases and J by 5 bases, 12 bases remained unmatched. CDR3 loop: CASSPHGTGRSNEQYF. DNA of the CDR3: TGCGCCAGCAGCCCGCACGGGACAGGGAGAAGTAACGAGCAGTACTTC.

The chain uses TRBV12-3 or TRBV12-4 and TRBJ2-1; possible D gene TRBD2, 7 bases. This CDR3 contains 15 residues. V gave up 2 bases and J gave up 7 bases, with 15 bases separating them. CDR3 loop: CASSLSGRGGNEQFF. CDR3 nucleotides: TGTGCCAGCAGTTTAAGCGGCAGGGGAGGGAATGAGCAGTTCTTC.

The gene calls are TRBV19 and TRBJ1-2, with 8 bases fitting TRBD1. Germline trimming cut 7 bases from V and 8 bases from J; bases unmatched to any gene: 9. The CDR3 sequence is 13 residues long. Per the germline V gene, CDR1 is LNHDA and CDR2 is SQIVND (reference sequence). The CDR3 sequence is CASMSQGARGYTF. For the CDR3, the DNA is TGTGCCAGTATGAGCCAGGGGGCGCGGGGCTACACCTTC.

The chain's CDR3 is CASSQAFGFTDYEQYF. The DNA for the CDR3 is TGCGCCAGCAGCCAAGCCTTTGGATTTACCGACTACGAGCAGTACTTC. The rearrangement uses TRBV4-1 and TRBJ2-7, with D hard to call. There are 16 residues in the CDR3. Germline CDR1 reads MGHRA; CDR2 reads YSYEKL. V dropped 1 base and J dropped 3 bases, with 16 bases sitting between them.

This chain connects TRBV12-3 or TRBV12-4 to TRBJ1-1; D ambiguous. The CDR3 spans 14 residues. The ends were cut back, 4 bases at V and 2 bases at J, with 11 bases in the middle. In DNA form, the CDR3 reads TGTGCCAGCAGTTACTTCCCAGCCAACACTGAAGCTTTCTTT. Protein sequence: CASSYFPANTEAFF.

This clonotype was detected only a few times. V gene TRBV5-1 combines with J gene TRBJ2-3, with D maybe TRBD2 (5 bases). Trimming stripped 1 base from V and 2 bases from J, with 14 bases between. The CDR3 loop spans 16 amino acids. The germline gives CDR1 SGHRS, CDR2 YFSETQ. The CDR3 sequence: CASSLTGVLDTDTQYF. The CDR3, as DNA: TGCGCCAGCAGCTTGACCGGGGTTCTCGACACAGATACGCAGTATTTT.

The V and J genes are TRBV6-5 and TRBJ2-2; TRBD2 agrees at 12 bases. The CDR3 covers 18 residues. Germline V lookup: CDR1 MNHEY, CDR2 SVGAGI. With V trimmed by 2 bases and J by 6 bases, 10 bases remained unmatched. CDR3 amino acids: CASSYRGLAGGQAGELFF. The CDR3 region has the DNA TGTGCCAGCAGTTACCGGGGGCTAGCGGGAGGGCAAGCCGGGGAGCTGTTTTTT.

The V gene is TRBV15, the J gene TRBJ2-6; D not certain. V lost 3 bases and J 0 bases, leaving 6 bases between the germline ends. CDR3 length: 15 amino acids. CDR1 and CDR2 from the germline V gene are LNHNV and YYDKDF (reference sequence). The chain's CDR3 is CATSRSASGANVLTF. The CDR3 DNA reads as TGTGCCACCAGCAGGTCAGCCTCTGGGGCCAACGTCCTGACTTTC.

J is TRBJ2-5 and V is TRBV3-1, with unresolved D. Germline V gene sequence: CDR1 LGHDT, CDR2 YNNKEL (reference sequence). Trimming cost V 1 base and J 4 bases, with 1 base left between them. The CDR3 consists of 11 residues. CDR3 region: CASSQAETQYF. The CDR3 DNA reads as TGTGCCAGCAGCCAAGCAGAGACCCAGTACTTC.

This clonotype was counted a few times. This chain links TRBV10-3 with TRBJ2-7; 7 bases map to TRBD1. The CDR3 runs 15 residues. With 0 bases clipped from V and 5 bases from J, the junction kept 7 bases outside the gene matches. Germline V gene lookup returns CDR1 ENHRY and CDR2 SYGVKD. CDR3 sequence: CAISESTGKKNEQYF. The CDR3 DNA reads as TGTGCCATCAGTGAGTCGACAGGGAAGAAAAACGAGCAGTACTTC.

This clonotype was seen many times. V usage is TRBV12-3 or TRBV12-4 and J usage is TRBJ2-7; TRBD1 aligns across 7 bases. The V gene end was trimmed by 3 bases and the J gene end by 2 bases; junction bases not matched to a gene: 7. The CDR3 has 15 residues. The CDR3, as DNA: TGTGCCAGCAGTTTGGGCCGGGACAGAACCTACGAGCAGTACTTC. This gives the protein CASSLGRDRTYEQYF.

This sequence joins TRBV7-9 and TRBJ2-3; the match to TRBD1 covers 8 bases. The V gene end was trimmed by 4 bases and the J gene end by 3 bases; junction bases not matched to a gene: 9. CDR3 length: 16 amino acids. CDR1 is SEHNR, CDR2 FQNEAQ, per germline (reference sequence). The CDR3 here is CASSSPGGVDTDTQYF. Written as DNA, the CDR3 is TGTGCCAGCAGCTCCCCAGGGGGCGTAGATACAGATACGCAGTATTTT.